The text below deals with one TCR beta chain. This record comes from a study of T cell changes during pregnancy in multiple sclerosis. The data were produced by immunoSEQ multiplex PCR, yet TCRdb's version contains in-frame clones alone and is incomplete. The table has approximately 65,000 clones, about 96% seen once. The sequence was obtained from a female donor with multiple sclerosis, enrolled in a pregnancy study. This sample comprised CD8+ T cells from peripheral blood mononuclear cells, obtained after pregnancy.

CDR3 DNA sequence: TGTGCCAGCAGCATTGAGCGAGCAGATACGCAGTATTTT. It encodes CASSIERADTQYF. The chain joins TRBV7-9 to TRBJ2-3; the D is unclear. The CDR3 runs to 13 residues. Trimming took 5 bases from V and 4 from J, leaving 10 bases between them. Germline V gives CDR1 SEHNR, CDR2 FQNEAQ (reference sequence).